This paragraph reports one TCR beta chain. Antigen specificity is unknown. The CDR3 consists of 19 residues. These data belong to a study of cytomegalovirus exposure and HLA in healthy donors. Overall study results and limits: Analyzed later, association rates of TCRs varied across HLA loci, with DRB1 most and HLA-C fewest. Later work associated roughly 17,000 TCR beta sequences with HLA alleles at 0.05 false discovery rate. V- and J-gene trimming of TCR beta was linked (in a later analysis) to a missense DCLRE1C variant.

This PCR relied on a set of 60 Vbeta primers and 13 Jbeta primers. As handled by the study authors: Roughly 12 million of some 80 million unique TCR beta chains were shared, per a later count. Sequenced by immunoSEQ multiplex PCR; TCRdb stores in-frame clones only, minus some. That table gives V, J and clone size, and the DNA gave D and trimming. The sample consists of about 150,000 clones, about four fifths of them appearing once. The chain uses TRBV1 and TRBJ2-5; TRBD2 reflects the table's D call only, with no check against the DNA. TRBV1 is recorded as a pseudogene. Sequencing was done on a sample of PBMCs. The clonotype originates from a man between 18 and 35 years old in good health and CMV-seronegative. CDR3 in amino acids: CTSSHPFTRGSSSEETQYF. CDR3 in DNA: TGCACCAGCAGCCATCCTTTTACCCGGGGAAGCAGTTCCGAAGAGACCCAGTACTTC.